The rows below give T cell receptor beta chains drawn from one sample of a study of T cell repertoires in cytomegalovirus infection. A single record per CDR3 protein comes from TCRdb applying MiXCR to the reads. The table lists some 180,000 distinct CDR3 sequences, roughly a fifth of them singletons. The sequencing sample was made of PBMCs. Receptors were obtained from a human donor in good health (CMV status not recorded). Some clones in this sample may be carry-over from other donors' samples. Both conserved end residues are part of each CDR3. Each record gives: J gene, V gene, clone size, D gene, CDR3 length, CDR3 protein, CDR3 DNA. D genes are given only for firm matches. Part of the rows lack a size; the others show once, few, many or a class for expanded clones.

j_gene: TRBJ1-2
v_gene: TRBV24-1
abundance: -
d_gene: -
len: 11
CDR3aa: CATSDFRGYTF
CDR3nt: TGTGCCACCAGTGACTTCAGGGGCTACACCTTC

j_gene: TRBJ2-1
v_gene: TRBV7-2
abundance: many
d_gene: -
len: 15
CDR3aa: CASSLQGGTYNEQFF
CDR3nt: TGTGCCAGCAGCTTACAGGGGGGGACCTACAATGAGCAGTTCTTC

j_gene: TRBJ2-2
v_gene: TRBV14
abundance: few
d_gene: -
len: 18
CDR3aa: CASSQKGPRVSNTGELFF
CDR3nt: TGTGCCAGCAGCCAAAAGGGACCGAGGGTCTCGAACACCGGGGAGCTGTTTTTT

j_gene: TRBJ2-1
v_gene: TRBV5-1
abundance: few
d_gene: TRBD2
len: 17
CDR3aa: CASSLLAGVSSYNEQFF
CDR3nt: TGCGCCAGCAGCCTTCTAGCGGGCGTTAGCTCCTACAATGAGCAGTTCTTC

j_gene: TRBJ1-3
v_gene: TRBV7-8
abundance: few
d_gene: -
len: 15
CDR3aa: CASSSDGAGGNTIYF
CDR3nt: TGTGCCAGCAGTTCGGACGGCGCTGGGGGAAACACCATATATTTT

j_gene: TRBJ2-2
v_gene: TRBV6-2/TRBV6-3
abundance: -
d_gene: -
len: 14
CDR3aa: CASSYTGTTGELFF
CDR3nt: TGTGCCAGCAGTTACACGGGAACGACCGGGGAGCTGTTTTTT

j_gene: TRBJ2-7
v_gene: TRBV10-3
abundance: -
d_gene: -
len: 15
CDR3aa: CAISASGTETYEQYF
CDR3nt: TGTGCCATCAGTGCGTCCGGGACTGAAACCTACGAGCAGTACTTC

j_gene: TRBJ2-1
v_gene: TRBV3-1
abundance: -
d_gene: TRBD2
len: 14
CDR3aa: CASRPGLVENEQFF
CDR3nt: TGTGCCAGCAGGCCGGGACTAGTGGAGAATGAGCAGTTCTTC

j_gene: TRBJ2-2
v_gene: TRBV7-8
abundance: many
d_gene: TRBD2
len: 20
CDR3aa: CASSLSPGSTSGRSFGELFF
CDR3nt: TGTGCCAGCAGCCTCAGCCCTGGATCGACTAGCGGGAGGTCATTCGGGGAGCTGTTTTTT

j_gene: TRBJ2-2
v_gene: TRBV19
abundance: few
d_gene: TRBD2
len: 16
CDR3aa: CASSILGRTDTGELFF
CDR3nt: TGTGCCAGTAGTATCCTCGGGAGGACCGACACCGGGGAGCTGTTTTTT

j_gene: TRBJ1-5
v_gene: TRBV7-4
abundance: few
d_gene: TRBD1
len: 15
CDR3aa: CASSWGTGGFQPQHF
CDR3nt: TGTGCCAGCAGCTGGGGGACAGGGGGATTTCAGCCCCAGCATTTT

j_gene: TRBJ2-7
v_gene: TRBV14
abundance: -
d_gene: -
len: 12
CDR3aa: CASSQHHYEQYF
CDR3nt: TGTGCCAGCAGCCAACACCACTACGAGCAGTACTTC

j_gene: TRBJ2-3
v_gene: TRBV20-1
abundance: -
d_gene: TRBD1
len: 13
CDR3aa: CSAYKTGTDTQYF
CDR3nt: TGCAGTGCTTATAAGACAGGGACAGATACGCAGTATTTT

j_gene: TRBJ2-7
v_gene: TRBV29-1
abundance: few
d_gene: -
len: 13
CDR3aa: CSVEGAATYEQYF
CDR3nt: TGCAGCGTTGAGGGCGCCGCTACCTACGAGCAGTACTTC

j_gene: TRBJ1-5
v_gene: TRBV4-1
abundance: many
d_gene: -
len: 14
CDR3aa: CASSQDWDNQPQHF
CDR3nt: TGCGCCAGCAGCCAAGATTGGGACAATCAGCCCCAGCATTTT